The 17 T cell receptor beta chains below come from one sample, sequenced in a study of shared clonotypes between healthy human individuals. Libraries were prepared by immunoSEQ multiplex PCR; TCRdb keeps only in-frame clonotypes and omits some of them. The table shows roughly 1,100,000 clones, with 65% to 75% occurring only once. Sequencing was performed on memory CD4+ T cells sorted from blood. Subset described: CD45RA-negative fraction. Receptor source: a man aged 18 to 30 in good health.

This chain links TRBV10-3 with TRBJ1-6; 7 bases are shared with TRBD1. The CDR3 contains 14 residues. Germline CDR1 is ENHRY and CDR2 is SYGVKD. V gave up 5 bases and J gave up 4 bases; unmatched junction bases: 2. The CDR3 nucleotides are TGTGCCATCAGTCCGGGACAGTATAATTCACCCCTCCACTTT. Translation: CAISPGQYNSPLHF.

V usage is TRBV21-1 and J usage is TRBJ1-5; TRBD1 is taken as the D call from the table, unchecked against the DNA. TRBV21-1 is noted as a pseudogene. The CDR3 covers 18 residues. Here the CDR3 DNA reads TGTGCCAGCAGCATATCCGGGGGACAGGGGCTAAGCAATCAGCCCCAGCATTTT. Translated, it gives CASSISGGQGLSNQPQHF.

This sequence joins TRBV14 and TRBJ2-2; D remains ambiguous. V was trimmed by 4 bases and J by 3 bases, leaving 6 bases between them. There are 13 residues in the CDR3. The germline V gene has CDR1 SGHDN and CDR2 FVKESK. The CDR3 here is CASSLTDTGELFF. CDR3 sequence (DNA): TGTGCCAGCAGCCTAACAGACACCGGGGAGCTGTTTTTT.

The chain links TRBV6-1 to TRBJ1-2; D remains ambiguous. In germline, CDR1 is MNHNS, CDR2 SASEGT. Trimming cost V 0 bases and J 2 bases, with 10 bases left between them. The CDR3 sequence is 15 residues long. CDR3 sequence reads: CASSEAKGGNYGYTF. The CDR3 DNA reads TGTGCCAGCAGTGAAGCCAAGGGAGGGAACTATGGCTACACCTTC.

The chain uses TRBV7-9 and TRBJ2-7; the match to TRBD2 covers 7 bases. The germline V gene encodes CDR1 SEHNR and CDR2 FQNEAQ (reference sequence). The junction had 22 bases not matched to a gene; V was cut back by 5 bases and J by 6 bases. The CDR3 runs to 18 residues. Here the CDR3 DNA reads TGTGCCAGCAGCGCAAGCGGGGCCGTTATGATTGTCGTCCCCGAGCAGTACTTC. As protein: CASSASGAVMIVVPEQYF.

A note on this clone: The sample holds other DNA sequences that translate to the same CDR3. J is TRBJ2-5 and V is TRBV11-2; no firm D call. Near its end, the DNA agrees better with TRBJ2-7, so the J call may be wrong. Germline-derived CDR1 and CDR2 are SGHAT and FQNNGV. This CDR3 has 13 amino acids. The CDR3 here is CASSLAGSYEQYF. CDR3 sequence (DNA): TGTGCCAGCAGCTTAGCTGGGTCCTACGAGCAGTACTTC.

The chain is built from TRBV5-4 and TRBJ1-5; D uncertain. This CDR3 comprises 14 residues. The germline CDR1 and CDR2 sequences are SGHNT and YYREEE (reference sequence). With 4 bases removed from V and 3 bases from J, the gap between germline ends came to 11 bases. The CDR3 protein is CASSPGRNNQPQHF. The CDR3 DNA follows: TGTGCCAGCAGCCCTGGCAGGAACAATCAGCCCCAGCATTTT.

The chain recombines TRBV30 with TRBJ1-1; a possible D gene is TRBD1 (5 bases). Germline values: CDR1 GTSNPN, CDR2 SVGIG (reference sequence). This CDR3 has 13 amino acids. Between the trimmed V and J ends, which lost 4 bases and 2 bases, there was a span of 11 bases. CDR3 nucleotide sequence: TGTGCCTGGACTCAAGGGGTTAACACTGAAGCTTTCTTT. It specifies CAWTQGVNTEAFF.

This chain connects TRBV5-4 to TRBJ2-4, with 7 bases lining up with TRBD2. The CDR3 runs 16 residues. Germline CDR1 is SGHNT and CDR2 is YYREEE (reference sequence). Trimming removed 4 bases from V and 0 bases from J; junction bases left unmatched: 7. CDR3 nucleotides: TGTGCCAGCAGCCCGCTAGCGGACTTAGCCAAAAACATTCAGTACTTC. Amino acids: CASSPLADLAKNIQYF.

This clone has a handful of counts. The identical CDR3 is also encoded by other nucleotide sequences in the sample. The V call is TRBV14, the J call TRBJ2-5, with D uncertain. Germline assignment: CDR1 SGHDN and CDR2 FVKESK. Between the trimmed V and J ends, which lost 3 bases and 5 bases, there was a span of 4 bases. CDR3 length equals 11 residues. The CDR3 DNA follows: TGTGCCAGCAGCCATGGGGAGACCCAGTACTTC. As protein: CASSHGETQYF.

The chain recombines TRBV5-6 with TRBJ2-5; 7 bases are a match to TRBD1. The V and J ends lost 4 bases and 4 bases, in that order; junction bases with no gene match: 13. The CDR3 extends over 16 amino acids. In germline, CDR1 is SGHDT, CDR2 YYEEEE. The DNA of the CDR3 is TGTGCCAGCAGCGTGAACCTTTACAGGGGCCGAGAGACCCAGTACTTC. Translating gives CASSVNLYRGRETQYF.

The rearrangement uses TRBV10-3 and TRBJ2-7; unclear D gene. The CDR3 loop spans 13 amino acids. The germline V and J ends were trimmed by 3 bases and 3 bases, with 9 bases remaining between them. CDR1 is ENHRY and CDR2 is SYGVKD in the germline V gene. CDR3 DNA: TGTGCCATCAGTGATAAGGAAAACTACGAGCAGTACTTC. The encoded protein is CAISDKENYEQYF.

The V and J genes are TRBV7-2 and TRBJ2-5; 8 bases fit TRBD2. Trimming at V came to 3 bases and at J to 5 bases, leaving 8 bases not matched to a gene. This CDR3 comprises 15 residues. Germline CDR1 and CDR2: SGHTA and FQGNSA. CDR3 DNA: TGTGCCAGCAGCTTGACTAGCGCGGGAATGGAGACCCAGTACTTC. Protein: CASSLTSAGMETQYF.

This clone was detected only a few times. V gene TRBV25-1 combines with J gene TRBJ1-2, with D possibly TRBD1 on 6 matching bases. Trimming pared 2 bases from V and 7 bases from J, leaving 20 bases between. Germline V gives CDR1 MGHDK, CDR2 SYGVNS. The CDR3 is made up of 16 amino acids. The CDR3 sequence: CASSEGGAGPRPGYTF. DNA of the CDR3: TGTGCCAGCAGTGAAGGGGGGGCCGGGCCCCGGCCTGGCTACACCTTC.

The sample holds a few counts of this clone. This chain joins TRBV19 and TRBJ1-6; D remains unclear. Trimming removed 2 bases at V and 7 bases at J, with 9 bases between. The CDR3 consists of 14 residues. CDR1 LNHDA and CDR2 SQIVND come from the germline V gene (reference sequence). CDR3 bases: TGTGCCAGTAGTATAAGGCGGAACAATTCACCCCTCCACTTT. Its translation: CASSIRRNNSPLHF.

The sample holds a few counts of this clone. Other DNA sequences from this sample encode an identical CDR3 as well. The chain couples TRBV19 to TRBJ1-2; a weak D match, TRBD1 (6 bases). Per the germline V gene, CDR1 is LNHDA and CDR2 is SQIVND (reference sequence). Between the trimmed V and J ends, which lost 3 bases and 4 bases, there was a span of 9 bases. The CDR3 totals 13 residues. CDR3 protein: CASSIQGTYGYTF. CDR3 nucleotides: TGTGCCAGTAGTATCCAGGGGACCTATGGCTACACCTTC. Filled out from reference TRBV19 and TRBJ1-2, the complete variable domain reads DGGITQSPKYLFRKEGQNVTLSCEQNLNHDAMYWYRQDPGQGLRLIYYSQIVNDFQKGDIAEGYSVSREKKESFPLTVTSAQKNPTAFYLCASSIQGTYGYTFGSGTRLTVV.

This clone was seen just once. The rearrangement joins TRBV13 to TRBJ2-7; possibly TRBD1 for D (6 bases). The CDR3 contains 16 residues. Germline CDR1 and CDR2: PRHDT and FYEKMQ (reference sequence). V lost 4 bases and J 5 bases, leaving 21 bases between the germline ends. The CDR3 sequence: CASSSRTASGVNEQYF. The CDR3 nucleotides read TGTGCCAGCAGCTCGAGGACAGCCTCCGGGGTCAACGAGCAGTACTTC. Drawing the rest from reference TRBV13 and TRBJ2-7, the complete variable domain is AAGVIQSPRHLIKEKRETATLKCYPIPRHDTVYWYQQGPGQDPQFLISFYEKMQSDKGSIPDRFSAQQFSDYHSELNMSSLELGDSALYFCASSSRTASGVNEQYFGPGTRLTVT.